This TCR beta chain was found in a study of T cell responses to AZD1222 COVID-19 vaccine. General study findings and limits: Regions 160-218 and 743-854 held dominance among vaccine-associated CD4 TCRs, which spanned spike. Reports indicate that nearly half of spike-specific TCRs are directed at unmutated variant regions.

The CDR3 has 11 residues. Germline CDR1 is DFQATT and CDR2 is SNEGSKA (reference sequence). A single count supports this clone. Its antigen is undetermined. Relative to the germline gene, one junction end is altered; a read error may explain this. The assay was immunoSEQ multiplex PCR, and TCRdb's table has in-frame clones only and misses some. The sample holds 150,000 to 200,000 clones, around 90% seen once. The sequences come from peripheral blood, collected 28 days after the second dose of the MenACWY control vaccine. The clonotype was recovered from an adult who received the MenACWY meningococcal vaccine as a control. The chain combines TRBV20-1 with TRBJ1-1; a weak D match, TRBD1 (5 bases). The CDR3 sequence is CSGRQNAEAFF. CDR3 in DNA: TGCAGTGGAAGACAGAACGCTGAAGCTTTCTTT.